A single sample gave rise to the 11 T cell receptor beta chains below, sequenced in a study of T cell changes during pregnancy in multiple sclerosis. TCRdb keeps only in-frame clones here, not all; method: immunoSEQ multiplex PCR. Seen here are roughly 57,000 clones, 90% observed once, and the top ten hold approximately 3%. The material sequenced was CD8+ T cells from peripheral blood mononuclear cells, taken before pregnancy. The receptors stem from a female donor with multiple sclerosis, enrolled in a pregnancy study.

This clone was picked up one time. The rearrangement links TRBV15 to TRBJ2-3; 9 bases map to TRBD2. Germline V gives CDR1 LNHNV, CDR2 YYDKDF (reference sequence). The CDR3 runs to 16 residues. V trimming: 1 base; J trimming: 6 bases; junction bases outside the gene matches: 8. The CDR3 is CATSRGVAGVQDTQYF. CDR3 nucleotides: TGTGCCACCAGCAGAGGCGTAGCGGGGGTTCAGGATACGCAGTATTTT.

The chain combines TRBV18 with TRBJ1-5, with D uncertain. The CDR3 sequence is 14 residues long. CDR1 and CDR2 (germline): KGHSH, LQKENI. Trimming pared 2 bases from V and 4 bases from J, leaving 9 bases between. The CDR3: CASSPEGFNQPQHF. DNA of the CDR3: TGTGCCAGCTCACCAGAGGGTTTTAATCAGCCCCAGCATTTT. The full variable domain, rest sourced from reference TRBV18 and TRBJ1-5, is NAGVMQNPRHLVRRRGQEARLRCSPMKGHSHVYWYRQLPEEGLKFMVYLQKENIIDESGMPKERFSAEFPKEGPSILRIQQVVRGDSAAYFCASSPEGFNQPQHFGDGTRLSIL.

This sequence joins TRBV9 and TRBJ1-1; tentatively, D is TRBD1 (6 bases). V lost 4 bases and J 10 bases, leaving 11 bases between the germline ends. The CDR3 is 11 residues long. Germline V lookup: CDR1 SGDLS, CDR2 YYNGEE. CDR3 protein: CASSSGVGAFF. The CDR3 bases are TGTGCCAGCAGCTCAGGGGTTGGAGCTTTCTTT.

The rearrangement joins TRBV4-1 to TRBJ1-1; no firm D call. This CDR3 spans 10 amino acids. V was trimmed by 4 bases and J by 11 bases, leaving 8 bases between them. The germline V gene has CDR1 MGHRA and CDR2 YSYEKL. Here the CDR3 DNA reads TGCGCCAGCAGCCTTCGGGAGGCTTTCTTT. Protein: CASSLREAFF.

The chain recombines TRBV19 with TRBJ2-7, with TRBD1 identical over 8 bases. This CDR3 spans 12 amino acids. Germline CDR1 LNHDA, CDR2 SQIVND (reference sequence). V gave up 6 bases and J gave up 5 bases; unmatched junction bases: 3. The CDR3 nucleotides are TGTGCCAGTAGCACAGGGGGGAACGAGCAGTACTTC. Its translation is CASSTGGNEQYF.

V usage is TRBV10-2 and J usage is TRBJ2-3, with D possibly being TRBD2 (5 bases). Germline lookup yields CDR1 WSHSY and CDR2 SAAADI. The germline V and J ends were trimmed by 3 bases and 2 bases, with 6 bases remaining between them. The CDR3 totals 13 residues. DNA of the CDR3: TGCGCCAGCAGTGACCTAGCCACAGATACGCAGTATTTT. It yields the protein CASSDLATDTQYF.

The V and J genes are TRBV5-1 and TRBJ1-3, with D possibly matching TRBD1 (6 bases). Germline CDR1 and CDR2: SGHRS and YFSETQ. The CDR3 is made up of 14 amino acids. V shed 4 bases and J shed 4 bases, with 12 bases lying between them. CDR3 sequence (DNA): TGCGCCAGCAGCGTAACAGGGATGGGAAACACCATATATTTT. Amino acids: CASSVTGMGNTIYF.

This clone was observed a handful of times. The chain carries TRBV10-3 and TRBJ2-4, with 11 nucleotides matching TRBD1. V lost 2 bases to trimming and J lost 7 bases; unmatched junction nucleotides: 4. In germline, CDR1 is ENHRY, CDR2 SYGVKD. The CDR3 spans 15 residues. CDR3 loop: CAISEPGQGENIQYF. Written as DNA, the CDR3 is TGTGCCATCAGTGAGCCGGGACAGGGGGAGAACATTCAGTACTTC.

CDR3 sequence (DNA): TGTGCCAGTAGTATGGGACAGAACACTGAAGCTTTCTTT. It specifies CASSMGQNTEAFF. V usage is TRBV19 and J usage is TRBJ1-1, with TRBD1 as a possible D gene (6 bases). Germline CDR1 reads LNHDA; CDR2 reads SQIVND (reference sequence). Trimming stripped 3 bases from V and 1 base from J, with 6 bases between. The CDR3 consists of 13 residues.

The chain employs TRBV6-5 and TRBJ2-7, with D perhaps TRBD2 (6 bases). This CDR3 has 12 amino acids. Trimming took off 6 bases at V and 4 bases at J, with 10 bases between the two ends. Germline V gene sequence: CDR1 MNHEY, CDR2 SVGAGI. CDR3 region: CASSPEGYEQYF. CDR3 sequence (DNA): TGTGCCAGCAGCCCGGAGGGTTACGAGCAGTACTTC.

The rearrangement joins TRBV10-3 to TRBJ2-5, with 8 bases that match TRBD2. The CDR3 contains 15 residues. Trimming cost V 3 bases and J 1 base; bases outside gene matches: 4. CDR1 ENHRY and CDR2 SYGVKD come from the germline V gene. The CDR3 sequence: CAISEGGLVQETQYF. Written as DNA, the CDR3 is TGTGCCATCAGTGAAGGGGGACTAGTCCAAGAGACCCAGTACTTC.